One sample yielded the 4 T cell receptor beta chains listed below, sequenced in a study of T-cell reconstitution after alpha-beta-depleted transplantation in children. It was with unique molecular identifiers that the TCRbeta library was prepared. TCRdb re-called the PCR reads through MiXCR, storing one row per CDR3 protein. The repertoire has hundreds of thousands of distinct CDR3 sequences, approximately 12% of them found once; the top ten carry roughly 2.3%. The sequences come from PBMCs, mostly from graft donor cells, collected 360 days after TCRalphabeta/CD19-depleted stem cell transplant. Source of these receptors: a male patient under 18 who had a stem cell transplant for acute myeloid leukemia, so the T cells may come from the graft donor.

V is TRBV6-5 and J is TRBJ1-4; the D gene is possibly TRBD1 (5 bases). The CDR3 runs 15 residues. V was shortened by 0 bases and J by 0 bases, with 5 bases between the two germline ends. CDR1 is MNHEY and CDR2 is SVGAGI in the germline V gene. The CDR3 nucleotides are TGTGCCAGCAGTTACTCGGGGGCAACTAATGAAAAACTGTTTTTT. It is translated as CASSYSGATNEKLFF.

In this sample, this clonotype turned up many times. CDR3 in DNA: TGCAGTGCCCGGGGAGCGGGGACGAACACCGGGGAGCTGTTTTTT. Its protein is CSARGAGTNTGELFF. J is TRBJ2-2 and V is TRBV20-1; the match to TRBD2 covers 7 bases. The germline CDR1 and CDR2 sequences are DFQATT and SNEGSKA (reference sequence). The ends lost 6 bases at V and 0 bases at J; junction bases unmatched: 7. The CDR3 has 15 amino acids.

This clonotype appeared a few times. V usage is TRBV7-2 and J usage is TRBJ2-4, with a weak D call TRBD2 (5 bases). The germline V gene has CDR1 SGHTA and CDR2 FQGNSA. CDR3 length: 12 residues. V was shortened by 4 bases and J by 11 bases, with 12 bases between the two germline ends. For the CDR3, the DNA is TGTGCCAGCAGCTCCCCGTTTAGCGTTCAGTACTTC. It translates to CASSSPFSVQYF.

This chain uses TRBV7-9 with TRBJ2-1; the match to TRBD2 covers 8 bases. V shed 8 bases and J 4 bases; nucleotides not matched to a gene: 10. This CDR3 is 15 amino acids long. Germline lookup yields CDR1 SEHNR and CDR2 FQNEAQ (reference sequence). CDR3 loop: CASDRSASGYNEQFF. CDR3 DNA sequence: TGTGCCAGCGATCGGTCGGCTAGCGGGTACAATGAGCAGTTCTTC.